Presented here are 8 T cell receptor beta chains from one specimen sequenced in a study of CXCR3-negative and CXCR3-positive naive CD8 T cells. Each TRB cDNA library was prepared by 5' RACE (with UMI labels). One entry per CDR3 protein, without DNA, is what TCRdb gives after re-calling the 5' RACE reads. The sample is made up of 5,000 to 7,000 distinct CDR3 sequences, and the top ten hold under 2% of it. These TCRs are of unknown antigen specificity. Findings and caveats of the study: More hydrophobic TRB CDR3s occurred in CXCR3-positive than in CXCR3-negative naive cells.

Sequencing used naive CXCR3+ CD8+ T cells from blood. Subset noted: CD45RO-CCR7+CD27+CD95- naive CD8+ T cells expressing CXCR3 (TNR3+). All receptors derive from a human donor in good health. Some clones in this sample may be carry-over from other donors' samples.

This rearrangement joins TRBV4-3 to TRBJ2-3. Germline-derived CDR1 and CDR2 are LGHNA and YSLEER. The CDR3 runs to 14 residues. The CDR3 reads CASSQGTSGDTQYF.

The CDR3 protein is CASSLAGTSGRLDEQFF. The rearrangement uses TRBV7-8 and TRBJ2-1; TCRdb's D gene call, TRBD2, goes unchecked for lack of DNA. The germline V gene encodes CDR1 SGHVS and CDR2 FQNEAQ. There are 17 residues in the CDR3. The full variable domain, its missing parts supplied by reference TRBV7-8 and TRBJ2-1, is GAGVSQSPRYKVAKRGQDVALRCDPISGHVSLFWYQQALGQGPEFLTYFQNEAQLDKSGLPSDRFFAERPEGSVSTLKIQRTQQEDSAVYLCASSLAGTSGRLDEQFFGPGTRLTVL.

This clonotype registers medium-sized by frequency. The chain uses TRBV20-1 and TRBJ2-1; the TCRdb call, TRBD2, lacks DNA for checking. Germline values: CDR1 DFQATT, CDR2 SNEGSKA (reference sequence). The CDR3 extends over 16 amino acids. This CDR3 reads CSARPQLAVHYNEQFF.

This CDR3 is CSARGLFNEQFF. This rearrangement joins TRBV20-1 to TRBJ2-1; without DNA, the TCRdb call of TRBD2 cannot be checked. CDR3 length: 12 amino acids. Germline V lookup: CDR1 DFQATT, CDR2 SNEGSKA (reference sequence).

The chain carries TRBV7-6 and TRBJ2-1; the TCRdb D gene call, TRBD1, has no DNA to confirm it. CDR3 length: 16 amino acids. CDR1 and CDR2 from the germline V gene are SGHVS and FNYEAQ. CDR3: CASSISGGYSYNEQFF.

J is TRBJ1-1 and V is TRBV7-9; checking the TCRdb D call of TRBD1 is not possible without DNA. The germline gives CDR1 SEHNR, CDR2 FQNEAQ (reference sequence). The CDR3 is 13 residues long. CDR3 sequence reads: CASGGQGNTEAFF.

This clonotype shows up as medium-sized by frequency. The chain is built from TRBV29-1 and TRBJ2-7; TCRdb names TRBD1, which stays unverified in the absence of DNA. The CDR3 extends over 13 amino acids. Germline lookup yields CDR1 SQVTM and CDR2 ANQGSEA. The CDR3 sequence: CSVETAQGYEQYF.

The V call is TRBV19, the J call TRBJ2-7; TCRdb reports TRBD2, a call that lacks DNA to check it against. The CDR3 spans 15 residues. Germline-derived CDR1 and CDR2 are LNHDA and SQIVND (reference sequence). CDR3 sequence reads: CASSIGAGGRNEQYF.